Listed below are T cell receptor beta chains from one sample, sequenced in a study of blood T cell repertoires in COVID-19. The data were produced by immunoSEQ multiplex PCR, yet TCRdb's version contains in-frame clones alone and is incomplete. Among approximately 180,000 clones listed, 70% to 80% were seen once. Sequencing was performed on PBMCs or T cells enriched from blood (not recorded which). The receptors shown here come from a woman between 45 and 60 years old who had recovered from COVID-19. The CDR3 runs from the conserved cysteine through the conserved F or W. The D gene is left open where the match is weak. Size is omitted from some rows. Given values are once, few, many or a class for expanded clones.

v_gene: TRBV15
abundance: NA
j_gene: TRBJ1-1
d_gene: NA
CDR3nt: TGTGCCACCAGCAGAGATTTTCGACTGGTGAACACTGAAGCTTTCTTT
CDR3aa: CATSRDFRLVNTEAFF

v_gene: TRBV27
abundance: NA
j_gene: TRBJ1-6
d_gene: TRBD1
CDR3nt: TGTGCCAGCAGTTTTTTGGGGACAGGGTCACCCCTCCACTTT
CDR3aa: CASSFLGTGSPLHF

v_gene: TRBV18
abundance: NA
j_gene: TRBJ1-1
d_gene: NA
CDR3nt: TGTGCCAGCTCACCACGACGGGAGAACACTGAAGCTTTCTTT
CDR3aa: CASSPRRENTEAFF

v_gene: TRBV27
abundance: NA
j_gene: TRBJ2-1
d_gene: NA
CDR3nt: TGTGCCAGCAGTCCTAATAGCGGCTCCTACAATGAGCAGTTCTTC
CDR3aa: CASSPNSGSYNEQFF

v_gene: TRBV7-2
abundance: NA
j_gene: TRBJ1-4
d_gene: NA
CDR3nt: TGTGCCAGCAGCCTAAGGAGCCGACGGGTTAATGAAAAACTGTTTTTT
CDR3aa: CASSLRSRRVNEKLFF

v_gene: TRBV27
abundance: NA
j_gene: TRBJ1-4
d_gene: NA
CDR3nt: TGTGCCAGCAGTTATGGGGGCGGGAGACGGACTAATGAAAAACTGTTTTTT
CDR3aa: CASSYGGGRRTNEKLFF

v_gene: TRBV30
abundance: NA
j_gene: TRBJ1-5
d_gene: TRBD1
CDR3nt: TGTGCCTGGAGTGGAGGACAGGTCAATCAGCCCCAGCATTTT
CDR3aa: CAWSGGQVNQPQHF

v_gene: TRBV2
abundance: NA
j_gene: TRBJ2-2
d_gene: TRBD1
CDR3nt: TGTGCCAGCAGTGAAACAGGGGTTACCGGGGAGCTGTTTTTT
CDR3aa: CASSETGVTGELFF

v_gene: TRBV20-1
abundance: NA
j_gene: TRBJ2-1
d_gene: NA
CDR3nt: TGCAGTGCCCGCGACAATGAGCAGTTCTTC
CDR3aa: CSARDNEQFF

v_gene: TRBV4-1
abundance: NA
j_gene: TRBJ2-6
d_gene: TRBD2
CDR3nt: TGCGCCAGCAGCCAAGCCGGGACTAACGGGGCCAACGTCCTGACTTTC
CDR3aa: CASSQAGTNGANVLTF

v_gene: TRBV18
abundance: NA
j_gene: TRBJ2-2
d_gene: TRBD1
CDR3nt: TGTGCCAGCTCCTTAACGGGACAGGGCAGCGCGCTGTTTTTT
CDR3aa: CASSLTGQGSALFF

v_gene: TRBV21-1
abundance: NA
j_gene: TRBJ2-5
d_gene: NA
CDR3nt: TGTGCCAGCAGCAAATGTGGCCTAGCGGGAGCGGGGGAGACCCAGTACTTC
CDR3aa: CASSKCGLAGAGETQYF

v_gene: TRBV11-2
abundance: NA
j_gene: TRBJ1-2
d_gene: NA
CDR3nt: TGTGCCAGCAGCTTAGAGAACAGCCTGATAGTTTATGGCTACACCTTC
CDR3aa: CASSLENSLIVYGYTF

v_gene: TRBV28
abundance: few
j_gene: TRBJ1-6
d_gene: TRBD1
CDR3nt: TGTGCCAGCACCCTAATCCAGGGGGGAAATTCACCCCTCCACTTT
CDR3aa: CASTLIQGGNSPLHF

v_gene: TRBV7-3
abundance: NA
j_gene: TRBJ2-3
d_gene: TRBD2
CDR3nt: TGTGCCAGCAGCCAACGAGGGACTAGCGGGGATACGCAGTATTTT
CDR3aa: CASSQRGTSGDTQYF

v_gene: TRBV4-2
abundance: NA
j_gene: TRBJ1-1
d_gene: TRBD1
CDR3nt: TGTGCCAGCAGCCAAGATTGGAGACAGGGGGCAAGAGCTTTCTTT
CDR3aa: CASSQDWRQGARAFF

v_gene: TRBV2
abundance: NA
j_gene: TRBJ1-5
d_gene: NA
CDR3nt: TGTGCCAGCAGTCGCTCCCCGGAGCGGAATCAGCCCCAGCATTTT
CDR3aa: CASSRSPERNQPQHF

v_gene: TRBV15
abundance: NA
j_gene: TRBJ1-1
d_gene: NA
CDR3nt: TGTGCCACCAGCACCAGGCCCGGCGCTGAAGCTTTCTTT
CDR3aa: CATSTRPGAEAFF

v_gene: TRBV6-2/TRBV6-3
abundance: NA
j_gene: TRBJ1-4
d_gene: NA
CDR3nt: TGTGCCAGCAGTACTCAGGGGAGAAAACTGTTTTTT
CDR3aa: CASSTQGRKLFF

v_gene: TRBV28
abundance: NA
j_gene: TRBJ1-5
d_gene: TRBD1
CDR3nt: TGTGCCAGCAGTTTAAGCGGCAGGGGGCAACAGCCCCAGCATTTT
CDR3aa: CASSLSGRGQQPQHF

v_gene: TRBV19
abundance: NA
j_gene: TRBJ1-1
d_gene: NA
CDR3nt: TGTGCCAGTAGTATCTTGCCAGGGCCCACTGAAGCTTTCTTT
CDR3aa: CASSILPGPTEAFF

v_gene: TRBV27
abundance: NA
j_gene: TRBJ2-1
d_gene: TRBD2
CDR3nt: TGTGCCAGCACTAATCTAGCGGGAGGGCCTGAAGAGCAGTTCTTC
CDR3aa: CASTNLAGGPEEQFF